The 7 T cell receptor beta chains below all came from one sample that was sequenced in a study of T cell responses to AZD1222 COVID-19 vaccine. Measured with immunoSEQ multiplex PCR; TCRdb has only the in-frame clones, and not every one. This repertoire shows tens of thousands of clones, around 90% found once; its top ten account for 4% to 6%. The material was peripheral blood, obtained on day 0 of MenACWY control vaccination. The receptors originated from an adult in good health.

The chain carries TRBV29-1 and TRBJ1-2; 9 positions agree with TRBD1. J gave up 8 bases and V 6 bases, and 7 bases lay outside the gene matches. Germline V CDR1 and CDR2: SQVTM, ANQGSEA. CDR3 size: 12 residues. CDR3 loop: CSVGDREGGYTF. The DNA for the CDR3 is TGCAGCGTAGGGGACAGGGAGGGAGGCTACACCTTC.

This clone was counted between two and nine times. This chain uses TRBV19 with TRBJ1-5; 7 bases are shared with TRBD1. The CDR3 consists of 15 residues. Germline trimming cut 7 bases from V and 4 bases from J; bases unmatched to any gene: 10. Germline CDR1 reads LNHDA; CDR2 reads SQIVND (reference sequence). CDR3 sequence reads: CASTDGQAGNQPQHF. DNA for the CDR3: TGTGCCAGTACCGACGGACAGGCGGGGAATCAGCCCCAGCATTTT.

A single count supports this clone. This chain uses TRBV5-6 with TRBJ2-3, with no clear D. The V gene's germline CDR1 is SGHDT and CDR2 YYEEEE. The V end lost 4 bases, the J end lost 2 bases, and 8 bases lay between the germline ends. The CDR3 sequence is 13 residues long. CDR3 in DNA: TGTGCCAGCAGCCCCTATTCCACAGATACGCAGTATTTT. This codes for CASSPYSTDTQYF.

CDR3 DNA sequence: TGTGCCAGCAGTCTTCGACTAGCTGGGGACGAGCAGTACTTC. Translation gives CASSLRLAGDEQYF. The chain carries TRBV6-6 and TRBJ2-7, with 7 bases lining up with TRBD2. The CDR3 covers 14 residues. Germline V lookup: CDR1 MNHNY, CDR2 SVGAGI (reference sequence). Trimming removed 5 bases from V and 5 bases from J; junction bases left unmatched: 9.

DNA for the CDR3: TGCGCCAGCAGGTCCCAGGGCGGCAATCAGCCCCAGCATTTT. Its translation: CASRSQGGNQPQHF. The V call is TRBV10-2, the J call TRBJ1-5, with D possibly being TRBD1 (5 bases). Deletions cut 6 bases from V and 2 bases from J, with 11 bases between. Germline assignment: CDR1 WSHSY and CDR2 SAAADI. The CDR3 extends over 14 amino acids.

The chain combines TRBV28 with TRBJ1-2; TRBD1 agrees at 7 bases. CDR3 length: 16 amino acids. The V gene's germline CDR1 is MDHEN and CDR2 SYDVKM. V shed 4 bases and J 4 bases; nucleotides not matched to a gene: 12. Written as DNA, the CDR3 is TGTGCCAGCAGTTCCCCGGGAGGGGGCGAAGGCTATGGCTACACCTTC. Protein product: CASSSPGGGEGYGYTF.

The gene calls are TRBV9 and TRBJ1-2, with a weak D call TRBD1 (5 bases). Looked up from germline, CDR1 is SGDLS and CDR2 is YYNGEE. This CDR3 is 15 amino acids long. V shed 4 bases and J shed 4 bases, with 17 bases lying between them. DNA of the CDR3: TGTGCCAGCAGCCTCAGCTCGGGAGGGGTCTATGGCTACACCTTC. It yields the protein CASSLSSGGVYGYTF.